The 22 T cell receptor beta chains in this list originate from one sample, sequenced in a study of T-cell memory formation after mild COVID-19. MiXCR, applied by TCRdb to the 5' RACE reads, yields one record per CDR3 protein. Altogether more than 450,000 distinct CDR3 sequences are present, around 17% being singletons, with the ten largest covering 12%. The source material was PBMCs or a T cell subset sorted from them (not recorded which). The receptors originated from an adult woman who had mild COVID-19 (a few samples of this study predate the infection). Cell type and time point are not known.

This clonotype has a count of ten or more. V usage is TRBV5-1 and J usage is TRBJ2-1, with D uncertain. V dropped 1 base and J dropped 8 bases, with 10 bases sitting between them. Germline CDR1 and CDR2: SGHRS and YFSETQ. CDR3 length: 13 residues. DNA of the CDR3: TGCGCCAGCAGCTTGATAGTTTCTGATGAGCAGTTCTTC. Its protein is CASSLIVSDEQFF.

This rearrangement joins TRBV5-1 to TRBJ2-3; the match to TRBD2 covers 10 bases. The J segment lost 2 bases and the V segment lost 4 bases, leaving 10 bases of the junction unmatched. There are 17 residues in the CDR3. Per germline, CDR1 SGHRS and CDR2 YFSETQ. The CDR3 coding sequence is TGCGCCAGCAGCGCGGACTTAGCGGGGGGCCTCACAGATACGCAGTATTTT. It encodes CASSADLAGGLTDTQYF.

This clonotype was picked up a small number of times. The rearrangement links TRBV5-1 to TRBJ1-1, with unresolved D. The CDR3 has 13 amino acids. The V end lost 5 bases, the J end lost 3 bases, and 11 bases lay between the germline ends. Germline V gene data show CDR1 as SGHRS and CDR2 as YFSETQ. CDR3 amino acids: CASSLDGYTEAFF. The CDR3 DNA sequence: TGCGCCAGCAGTTTAGACGGGTACACTGAAGCTTTCTTT.

The V gene is TRBV7-2, the J gene TRBJ1-2; D uncertain. Trimming left V 8 bases short and J 5 bases short, with 15 bases between. The germline V gene has CDR1 SGHTA and CDR2 FQGNSA. The CDR3 length is 13 residues. CDR3 nucleotide sequence: TGTGCCAGCGAGGAGGGAAGTTTTTATGGCTACACCTTC. It translates to CASEEGSFYGYTF.

The table lists this clonotype with a few counts. The CDR3 coding sequence is TGTGCCACCAGTGATTTGTCGGGGTCGGGAGGAGAGACCCAGTACTTC. Translation gives CATSDLSGSGGETQYF. V and J are TRBV24-1 and TRBJ2-5; TRBD2 aligns across 7 bases. Germline trimming cut 0 bases from V and 4 bases from J; bases unmatched to any gene: 7. The CDR3 runs 16 residues. The germline V gene has CDR1 KGHDR and CDR2 SFDVKD.

This clonotype was recorded many times. This chain links TRBV24-1 with TRBJ2-2; D ambiguous. The CDR3 runs 15 residues. V lost 7 bases and J 0 bases, leaving 11 bases between the germline ends. Germline V CDR1 and CDR2: KGHDR, SFDVKD. In DNA form, the CDR3 reads TGTGCCACCAGCACTGAGCACCCGAACACCGGGGAGCTGTTTTTT. Translation gives CATSTEHPNTGELFF.

The CDR3 here is CASSLVPSGGTYSTDTQYF. As DNA, the CDR3 is TGTGCCAGCAGCTTGGTCCCTAGCGGGGGGACCTATAGCACAGATACGCAGTATTTT. This sequence joins TRBV5-5 and TRBJ2-3; 11 nucleotides line up with TRBD2. The CDR3 is 19 residues long. J lost 0 bases, V lost 0 bases, and 9 bases had no gene match. CDR1 and CDR2 (germline): SGHKS, YYEKEE (reference sequence).

This chain links TRBV6-1 with TRBJ1-1, with D possibly matching TRBD1 (6 bases). V was clipped by 9 bases and J by 1 base, with 12 bases between them. CDR1 MNHNS and CDR2 SASEGT come from the germline V gene. The CDR3 is 13 residues long. CDR3 amino acids: CARYRDQNTEAFF. The CDR3 DNA reads as TGTGCCAGATACAGGGACCAGAACACTGAAGCTTTCTTT.

The V call is TRBV7-9, the J call TRBJ1-5; D is perhaps TRBD1 (5 bases). V shed 4 bases and J shed 5 bases, with 12 bases lying between them. The CDR3 is 14 residues long. CDR1 is SEHNR, CDR2 FQNEAQ, per germline (reference sequence). CDR3 in DNA: TGTGCCAGCAGCTCATCCACCAGGGATCAGCCCCAGCATTTT. Amino acid sequence: CASSSSTRDQPQHF.

This clonotype was seen a handful of times. The genes are TRBV5-1 and TRBJ1-2; no firm D call. The CDR3 is 13 residues long. Germline values: CDR1 SGHRS, CDR2 YFSETQ. V gave up 1 base and J gave up 4 bases, with 8 bases separating them. Written as DNA, the CDR3 is TGCGCCAGCAGCTTGAATCCGATCTATGGCTACACCTTC. Residues: CASSLNPIYGYTF.

This clonotype was observed many times. CDR3 sequence reads: CASSLRSDRATEGYTF. CDR3 in DNA: TGTGCCAGCAGTTTACGATCTGACAGGGCCACAGAGGGCTACACCTTC. The chain has TRBV6-5 and TRBJ1-2; TRBD1 matches at 7 bases. The trim removed 4 bases at V and 8 bases at J, leaving 16 bases unmatched. Germline assignment: CDR1 MNHEY and CDR2 SVGAGI. This CDR3 is 16 amino acids long.

Many counts were recorded for this clonotype. V is TRBV5-1 and J is TRBJ2-5, with TRBD2 matching 7 bases. Trimming cost V 4 bases and J 3 bases; bases outside gene matches: 9. CDR3 length: 15 amino acids. The V gene's germline CDR1 is SGHRS and CDR2 YFSETQ. The chain's CDR3 is CASSPMASGKETQYF. CDR3 coding DNA: TGCGCCAGCAGCCCGATGGCTAGCGGAAAAGAGACCCAGTACTTC.

This clonotype was found many times. The chain recombines TRBV7-8 with TRBJ2-2, with TRBD1 matching over 7 bases. The CDR3 extends over 16 amino acids. The trim removed 5 bases at V and 4 bases at J, leaving 10 bases unmatched. Germline V gives CDR1 SGHVS, CDR2 FQNEAQ. CDR3 region: CASSPKGARGTGELFF. The CDR3 DNA sequence: TGTGCCAGCAGCCCTAAGGGGGCCAGAGGCACCGGGGAGCTGTTTTTT.

V usage is TRBV24-1 and J usage is TRBJ1-5; D possibly corresponds to TRBD1 (5 bases). V was clipped by 5 bases and J by 0 bases, with 10 bases between them. Per germline, CDR1 KGHDR and CDR2 SFDVKD. CDR3 length: 15 residues. The CDR3 loop reads CATSAGGSSNQPQHF. CDR3 nucleotide sequence: TGTGCCACCAGTGCCGGGGGAAGTAGCAATCAGCCCCAGCATTTT.

This clonotype was seen more than once but under ten times. This CDR3 is CASSDLNEQYF. DNA of the CDR3: TGTGCCAGCAGTGACCTCAACGAGCAGTACTTC. The chain uses TRBV6-1 and TRBJ2-7; the D is unclear. The CDR3 totals 11 residues. V lost 3 bases and J 5 bases, leaving 5 bases between the germline ends. Germline CDR1 MNHNS, CDR2 SASEGT.

This clonotype has only a few counts. The chain combines TRBV28 with TRBJ2-7; the match to TRBD1 covers 11 bases. This CDR3 is 15 amino acids long. Per the germline V gene, CDR1 is MDHEN and CDR2 is SYDVKM. V was clipped by 2 bases and J by 6 bases; unmatched bases: 6. In DNA, the CDR3 is TGTGCCAGCAGTTTACCCGGGACAGGGGGAGGCGAGCAGTACTTC. Translated: CASSLPGTGGGEQYF.

This clonotype was seen only a few times. This chain connects TRBV6-1 to TRBJ2-2, with unresolved D. Germline V CDR1 and CDR2: MNHNS, SASEGT. The CDR3 spans 14 residues. V was pared by 7 bases and J by 2 bases, with 11 bases between. The CDR3 loop is CASTPRDNTGELFF. The CDR3, as DNA: TGTGCCAGCACCCCGAGAGACAACACCGGGGAGCTGTTTTTT.

The rearrangement joins TRBV2 to TRBJ2-1; D is undetermined. Trimming removed 8 bases from V and 4 bases from J, with 6 bases in between. Germline CDR1 reads SNHLY; CDR2 reads FYNNEI. This CDR3 has 11 amino acids. CDR3 in amino acids: CASRQYNEQFF. CDR3 DNA: TGTGCCAGCCGGCAGTACAATGAGCAGTTCTTC.

This clonotype has only a few counts. The J gene is TRBJ2-3, the V gene TRBV6-1, with 7 bases matching TRBD1. CDR1 and CDR2 from the germline V gene are MNHNS and SASEGT. The V segment lost 2 bases and the J segment 2 bases; nucleotides outside the gene matches: 4. The CDR3 is 15 amino acids. The CDR3 nucleotides are TGTGCCAGCAGTGAAATAGGGGGCACCACAGATACGCAGTATTTT. Its protein product is CASSEIGGTTDTQYF.

This chain joins TRBV7-6 and TRBJ2-5; 9 positions match TRBD2. The CDR3 has 15 residues. J was trimmed by 7 bases and V by 4 bases; bases with no gene match: 10. Per germline, CDR1 SGHVS and CDR2 FNYEAQ. CDR3 sequence: CASSSTLLSGGTQYF. CDR3 DNA: TGTGCCAGCAGCTCAACACTCCTTAGCGGGGGGACCCAGTACTTC.

The chain is built from TRBV5-6 and TRBJ2-3; 7 positions agree with TRBD1. Germline V lookup: CDR1 SGHDT, CDR2 YYEEEE. This CDR3 comprises 15 residues. The ends lost 5 bases at V and 6 bases at J; junction bases unmatched: 12. The DNA of the CDR3 is TGTGCCAGCAGTTGGGGATCAGGGGGAATGGATACGCAGTATTTT. Protein product: CASSWGSGGMDTQYF. Looking up the rest from reference TRBV5-6 and TRBJ2-3 gives the full variable domain: DAGVTQSPTHLIKTRGQQVTLRCSPKSGHDTVSWYQQALGQGPQFIFQYYEEEERQRGNFPDRFSGHQFPNYSSELNVNALLLGDSALYLCASSWGSGGMDTQYFGPGTRLTVL.

There are many counts of this clonotype. The chain has TRBV3-1 and TRBJ1-1; 11 nucleotides align to TRBD1. This CDR3 is 15 amino acids long. Germline V CDR1 and CDR2: LGHDT, YNNKEL (reference sequence). The trim removed 2 bases at V and 4 bases at J, leaving 3 bases unmatched. CDR3 in amino acids: CASSQLGTGGTEAFF. The CDR3 DNA sequence: TGTGCCAGCAGCCAACTTGGGACAGGGGGCACTGAAGCTTTCTTT. Drawing the rest from reference TRBV3-1 and TRBJ1-1, the complete variable domain is DTAVSQTPKYLVTQMGNDKSIKCEQNLGHDTMYWYKQDSKKFLKIMFSYNNKELIINETVPNRFSPKSPDKAHLNLHINSLELGDSAVYFCASSQLGTGGTEAFFGQGTRLTVV.